These 10 T cell receptor beta chains came from one sample sequenced in a study of shared clonotypes between healthy human individuals (dated by TCRdb to 2018 to 2020). Libraries were made using the immunoSEQ multiplex PCR assay. TCRdb limited this immuneACCESS table to in-frame rearrangements with V and J called. A share of clones is missing; checked studies link under half to unresolved V genes, and the rest is unexplained. The sample data list approximately 2.5 million clones, and 85% to 95% of these were observed just once. The ten largest make up 0.13% to 0.15% of the sample. Specimen: naive CD4+ T cells sorted from blood. The meaning of the sample's cell subset or site label: CD45RA+ positively selected. The receptors originated from a man in his late teens or twenties in good health.

With regard to this clone: Other DNA sequences in this specimen translate into the identical CDR3. The V and J genes are TRBV6-5 and TRBJ1-5; D is possibly TRBD1 (5 bases). Germline V gives CDR1 MNHEY, CDR2 SVGAGI. Trimming stripped 0 bases from V and 4 bases from J, with 7 bases between. This CDR3 has 14 amino acids. The CDR3 DNA is TGTGCCAGCAGTTACTCCCACAGGAATCAGCCCCAGCATTTT. Translated, it gives CASSYSHRNQPQHF.

V and J are TRBV30 and TRBJ1-3, with D uncertain. In germline, CDR1 is GTSNPN, CDR2 SVGIG (reference sequence). The CDR3 is 15 residues long. V lost 2 bases, J lost 0 bases, and 11 bases lay in between. CDR3 amino acids: CAWSQSSSSGNTIYF. CDR3 coding DNA: TGTGCCTGGAGTCAATCTAGCTCCTCTGGAAACACCATATATTTT.

The chain is built from TRBV28 and TRBJ1-5; possibly TRBD1 for D (5 bases). Germline CDR1 is MDHEN and CDR2 is SYDVKM. This CDR3 region has 21 residues. V lost 5 bases and J 3 bases, leaving 32 bases between the germline ends. The CDR3 bases are TGTGCCAGCAGTCCCTCCCCGTTGGGGCTGTGGCAAGCGCGGGCCAATCAGCCCCAGCATTTT. As protein: CASSPSPLGLWQARANQPQHF.

Here the CDR3 DNA reads TGTGCCAGCAGTTACTCGACCGCACGCAGTGGCTACACCTTC. It is translated as CASSYSTARSGYTF. The chain recombines TRBV6-5 with TRBJ1-2; D is ambiguous. The CDR3 is 14 amino acids. The V gene lost 0 bases and the J gene lost 7 bases, with 12 bases spanning the gap. Per the germline V gene, CDR1 is MNHEY and CDR2 is SVGAGI.

The chain recombines TRBV6-5 with TRBJ2-1, with D unresolved. Germline values: CDR1 MNHEY, CDR2 SVGAGI. V was cut by 5 bases and J by 5 bases, with 13 bases left in between. CDR3 size: 14 residues. CDR3 coding DNA: TGTGCCAGCAGTCCCCCCTTTGATAACAATGAGCAGTTCTTC. Translated: CASSPPFDNNEQFF.

This sequence joins TRBV7-2 and TRBJ2-3, with 10 positions matching TRBD2. Trimming cost V 4 bases and J 2 bases; bases outside gene matches: 6. Germline assignment: CDR1 SGHTA and CDR2 FQGNSA. This CDR3 comprises 16 residues. The DNA for the CDR3 is TGTGCCAGCAGCTGGAGCGGGAGGGCCCCCACAGATACGCAGTATTTT. Protein product: CASSWSGRAPTDTQYF.

This chain uses TRBV5-6 with TRBJ2-2; possible D gene TRBD1, 5 bases. The germline V and J ends were trimmed by 0 bases and 3 bases, with 12 bases remaining between them. Looked up from germline, CDR1 is SGHDT and CDR2 is YYEEEE. The length of the CDR3 is 16 residues. The DNA of the CDR3 is TGTGCCAGCAGCTTGGCCCAGGGCGCTCACACCGGGGAGCTGTTTTTT. Its translation: CASSLAQGAHTGELFF.

V usage is TRBV19 and J usage is TRBJ2-7; TRBD2 matches 10 bases. CDR1 and CDR2 (germline): LNHDA, SQIVND (reference sequence). CDR3 length equals 15 residues. Trimming at V came to 4 bases and at J to 3 bases, leaving 6 bases not matched to a gene. CDR3 sequence reads: CASSSSGGPLYEQYF. The CDR3 region has the DNA TGTGCCAGTAGTAGTAGCGGGGGGCCCCTCTACGAGCAGTACTTC.

This clone has only a few counts. This specimen includes other DNA sequences encoding the same CDR3. CDR3 coding DNA: TGCGCCAGCAGCCCCGGGACAGGCACAGATACGCAGTATTTT. It translates to CASSPGTGTDTQYF. V and J are TRBV5-1 and TRBJ2-3; the match to TRBD1 covers 7 bases. In germline, CDR1 is SGHRS, CDR2 YFSETQ. The V and J ends lost 4 bases and 1 base, in that order; junction bases with no gene match: 3. The CDR3 is made up of 14 amino acids.

V usage is TRBV10-3 and J usage is TRBJ2-1; D might be TRBD2 (6 bases). The CDR3 extends over 15 amino acids. V was pared by 10 bases and J by 1 base, with 17 bases between. CDR1 is ENHRY and CDR2 is SYGVKD in the germline V gene. As DNA, the CDR3 is TGTGCCACAATTGCGGGGTCGGGGTCCTACAATGAGCAGTTCTTC. It is translated as CATIAGSGSYNEQFF.